The rows below give T cell receptor beta chains drawn from one sample of a study of cytomegalovirus exposure and HLA in healthy donors. Assay: immunoSEQ multiplex PCR; the TCRdb copy retains only in-frame clones and omits some. Here the sample spans about 360,000 clones, roughly 88% being singletons. Source material: PBMCs. The receptors originated from a woman in her late teens or twenties in good health and CMV-seronegative. CDR3s include the opening cysteine and the closing phenylalanine or tryptophan. The D gene is left open where the match is weak. The size entry is marked missing in some rows and otherwise reads once, few, many or a size class.

>-|TRBJ2-1|TRBV25-1|TRBD1
TGTGCCAGCCGACAGGGAGAGGTCAATGAGCAGTTCTTC
CASRQGEVNEQFF
>-|TRBJ2-2|TRBV9|TRBD1
TGTGCCAGCAGCGTAGAAGACAGGGGGCGAGTTGGCACCGGGGAGCTGTTTTTT
CASSVEDRGRVGTGELFF
>-|TRBJ2-7|TRBV1|-
TGCACCAGCAGCCAAGATCGTTTCTGGCTAGCGGGCGACTACGAGCAGTACTTC
CTSSQDRFWLAGDYEQYF
>-|TRBJ2-2|TRBV6-5|-
TGTGCCAGCAGCCAATCCGGGGAGCTGTTTTTT
CASSQSGELFF
>-|TRBJ2-7|TRBV28|TRBD1
TGTGCCAGCAGGCAGGGACAGTGGTCCTACGAGCAGTACTTC
CASRQGQWSYEQYF
>-|TRBJ2-1|TRBV6-5|-
TGTGCCAGCAGGACTGGGGGGGCTGGGGTGAATGAGCAGTTCTTC
CASRTGGAGVNEQFF
>-|TRBJ2-3|TRBV19|-
TGTGCCAGTAAGGCAGGTCCTAGCACAGATACGCAGTATTTT
CASKAGPSTDTQYF
>-|TRBJ2-1|TRBV18|TRBD2
TGTGCCAGCTCAAGGTTCGAGCGGGGGATCTACAATGAGCAGTTCTTC
CASSRFERGIYNEQFF
>-|TRBJ1-4|TRBV4-1|-
TGCGCCAGCAGCCGGTTGACAGCAACTAATGAAAAACTGTTTTTT
CASSRLTATNEKLFF
>-|TRBJ2-7|TRBV11-2|-
TGTGCCAGCAGCACAGCGGTCGGCGGCCCGCAGTACTTC
CASSTAVGGPQYF
>-|TRBJ2-2|TRBV6-5|-
TGTGCCAGCAGTTACCGGACAACGAACACCGGGGAGCTGTTTTTT
CASSYRTTNTGELFF
>-|TRBJ2-7|TRBV28|TRBD2
TGTGCCAGCAGTCTAGCGGGAGGTAACTCCCCCTACGAGCAGTACTTC
CASSLAGGNSPYEQYF
>-|TRBJ1-6|TRBV6-6|-
TGTGCCAGCAGACAGATCGCGGGAGGTAATTCACCCCTCCACTTT
CASRQIAGGNSPLHF
>-|TRBJ1-1|TRBV9|-
TGTGCCAGCAGCGTGGGGGGGACCTTAAACACTGAAGCTTTCTTT
CASSVGGTLNTEAFF
>once|TRBJ2-6|TRBV5-1|-
TGCGCCAGCAGCTTGGCTTTGGGCGGGGCCAACGTCCTGACTTTC
CASSLALGGANVLTF
>-|TRBJ1-4|TRBV2|TRBD1
TGTGCCAGCAGTGAGAGAGGGACAGGGGAAAAACTGTTTTTT
CASSERGTGEKLFF
>-|TRBJ2-5|TRBV30|-
TGTGCCTGGACTCTAGATACGGTAGAGGGAGAGACCCAGTACTTC
CAWTLDTVEGETQYF
>-|TRBJ2-5|TRBV15|-
TGTGCCACCAGCAGAGATCGTGGCGGGGGCCACGAGACCCAGTACTTC
CATSRDRGGGHETQYF
>-|TRBJ2-7|TRBV19|TRBD1
TGTGCCAGTAGACCGGCCGGGACAGGGGGCCCGTACGGGCAGTACTTC
CASRPAGTGGPYGQYF
>-|TRBJ2-7|TRBV5-1|-
TGCGCCAGCAGCTTGGTAAGTGCGTCCTACGAGCAGTACTTC
CASSLVSASYEQYF
>once|TRBJ2-1|TRBV4-1|-
TGCGCCAGCAGCCAAGATCCGGGGAATGAGCAGTTCTTC
CASSQDPGNEQFF
>-|TRBJ1-6|TRBV5-8|-
TGTGCCAGCAGCTTGAGACCAGGGTATAATTCACCCCTCCACTTT
CASSLRPGYNSPLHF
>-|TRBJ2-7|TRBV4-1|-
TGCGCCAGCAGCCAAGTACCGGGGATTACCTACGAGCAGTACTTC
CASSQVPGITYEQYF
>-|TRBJ2-7|TRBV5-1|-
TGCGCCAGCAGCGACACACAGGGTCTTTCGTTCGGCGAGCAGTACTTC
CASSDTQGLSFGEQYF